Below are 20 T cell receptor beta chains sequenced from a single sample in a study of patients and donors after allogeneic stem cell transplantation. Each CDR3 protein is one row after TCRdb ran MiXCR on the RT-PCR reads. The repertoire has approximately 99,000 distinct CDR3 sequences, 35% of them found once; the top ten carry roughly 30%. Material: blood, either unsorted or a sorted T cell fraction (not recorded which). The receptors stem from a human donor who was either an allogeneic HSCT recipient or a stem cell or donor lymphocyte infusion donor (not recorded which). It is not recorded whose cells these are; they may come from a transplant donor.

This clonotype was found a few times. The chain is built from TRBV11-2 and TRBJ2-2; D is unresolved. The CDR3 loop spans 17 amino acids. Trimming left V 3 bases short and J 4 bases short, with 18 bases between. Germline CDR1 is SGHAT and CDR2 is FQNNGV. CDR3 in amino acids: CASSFPKEALATGELFF. The CDR3 DNA reads TGTGCCAGCAGCTTCCCCAAAGAAGCCCTGGCCACCGGGGAGCTGTTTTTT.

CDR3 protein: CASSPVPWEQYF. CDR3 sequence (DNA): TGTGCCAGCTCACCAGTTCCCTGGGAGCAGTACTTC. The V and J genes are TRBV18 and TRBJ2-7; D is unclear. Germline V gene lookup returns CDR1 KGHSH and CDR2 LQKENI. Trimming took 2 bases from V and 7 from J, leaving 9 bases between them. This CDR3 comprises 12 residues.

The rearrangement joins TRBV7-8 to TRBJ1-4, with D possibly TRBD1 on 6 matching bases. CDR1 and CDR2 (germline): SGHVS, FQNEAQ. V dropped 5 bases and J dropped 10 bases, with 17 bases sitting between them. The CDR3 has 14 amino acids. The CDR3 spells CASSAYSGGGKLFF. DNA for the CDR3: TGTGCCAGCAGCGCGTACAGCGGGGGCGGAAAACTGTTTTTT.

This clonotype was found a few times. V gene TRBV12-3 or TRBV12-4 combines with J gene TRBJ1-4; no firm D call. CDR3 length: 15 residues. Trimming took off 1 base at V and 3 bases at J, with 9 bases between the two ends. The CDR3 DNA reads as TGTGCCAGCAGTTTAGAAGGGTGGCCTAATGAAAAACTGTTTTTT. Protein sequence: CASSLEGWPNEKLFF.

This chain connects TRBV4-2 to TRBJ2-1; 11 bases map to TRBD2. V dropped 4 bases and J dropped 7; count of bases not matched to a gene: 9. CDR3 size: 16 residues. CDR1 is LGHNA, CDR2 YNFKEQ, per germline. This chain's CDR3 is CASSPQTSGKRNEQFF. The CDR3 DNA follows: TGTGCCAGCAGCCCCCAGACTAGCGGGAAGAGAAATGAGCAGTTCTTC.

The rearrangement links TRBV5-1 to TRBJ1-2; no definite D call. V lost 0 bases, J lost 6 bases, and 9 bases lay in between. The CDR3 loop spans 13 amino acids. CDR1 and CDR2 from the germline V gene are SGHRS and YFSETQ. CDR3 protein: CASSLAGRNGYTF. The CDR3 DNA sequence: TGCGCCAGCAGCTTGGCAGGACGAAATGGCTACACCTTC.

V usage is TRBV6-5 and J usage is TRBJ2-1; no definite D call. CDR3 length: 13 amino acids. In germline, CDR1 is MNHEY, CDR2 SVGAGI. Trimming pared 2 bases from V and 12 bases from J, leaving 14 bases between. CDR3 nucleotides: TGTGCCAGCAGTTACACCCGTAGGGAAGCGCAGTTCTTC. It is translated as CASSYTRREAQFF.

The chain recombines TRBV5-1 with TRBJ2-3; TRBD1 matches at 7 bases. The CDR3 has 15 amino acids. The germline gives CDR1 SGHRS, CDR2 YFSETQ. Losses at the gene ends were 5 bases for V and 0 bases for J; bases not matched to a gene: 6. DNA of the CDR3: TGCGCCAGCAGTATCGGGACAGCTAGCACAGATACGCAGTATTTT. Residues: CASSIGTASTDTQYF.

This clonotype was observed a handful of times. The chain recombines TRBV7-2 with TRBJ1-2; no clear D gene. This CDR3 spans 15 amino acids. Germline assignment: CDR1 SGHTA and CDR2 FQGNSA. Trimming removed 5 bases at V and 4 bases at J, with 17 bases between. CDR3 amino acids: CASSVSAGLGYGYTF. The DNA for the CDR3 is TGTGCCAGCAGCGTGAGCGCCGGTCTTGGCTATGGCTACACCTTC.

The chain uses TRBV6-5 and TRBJ1-3; D remains unclear. CDR3 length: 14 residues. Germline CDR1 reads MNHEY; CDR2 reads SVGAGI. Trimming stripped 5 bases from V and 0 bases from J, with 8 bases between. The CDR3 loop is CASSRRSSGNTIYF. CDR3 sequence (DNA): TGTGCCAGCAGTCGACGGTCCTCTGGAAACACCATATATTTT.

This clonotype was found a few times. This chain joins TRBV7-9 and TRBJ2-2; D not resolved. V was trimmed by 4 bases and J by 4 bases, leaving 10 bases between them. The CDR3 has 14 amino acids. CDR1 and CDR2 (germline): SEHNR, FQNEAQ (reference sequence). Here the CDR3 reads CASSSHSATGELFF. For the CDR3, the DNA is TGTGCCAGCAGCTCCCATAGTGCCACCGGGGAGCTGTTTTTT.

The chain has TRBV15 and TRBJ1-1; 7 bases are a match to TRBD1. The CDR3 is 12 amino acids. In germline, CDR1 is LNHNV, CDR2 YYDKDF (reference sequence). J gave up 8 bases and V 2 bases, and 2 bases lay outside the gene matches. The CDR3 bases are TGTGCCACCAGCAGAAGACAGGGCGAAGCTTTCTTT. Translated: CATSRRQGEAFF. The variable domain in full, completed from reference TRBV15 and TRBJ1-1, reads DAMVIQNPRYQVTQFGKPVTLSCSQTLNHNVMYWYQQKSSQAPKLLFHYYDKDFNNEADTPDNFQSRRPNTSFCFLDIRSPGLGDTAMYLCATSRRQGEAFFGQGTRLTVV.

The gene calls are TRBV4-3 and TRBJ2-6; 14 nucleotides line up with TRBD2. Germline V gene lookup returns CDR1 LGHNA and CDR2 YSLEER. This CDR3 spans 19 amino acids. V shed 5 bases and J 2 bases; nucleotides not matched to a gene: 8. CDR3 in amino acids: CASSASLGLAGAGANVLTF. CDR3 sequence (DNA): TGCGCCAGCAGCGCAAGCTTGGGACTAGCGGGAGCTGGGGCCAACGTCCTGACTTTC.

This clonotype showed up just a few times. The CDR3 loop is CSARAGSEGNQPQHF. The DNA for the CDR3 is TGCAGTGCTAGAGCCGGCAGTGAGGGCAATCAGCCCCAGCATTTT. The V call is TRBV20-1, the J call TRBJ1-5; D gene ambiguous. The germline V gene encodes CDR1 DFQATT and CDR2 SNEGSKA (reference sequence). The CDR3 consists of 15 residues. Trimming took off 1 base at V and 2 bases at J, with 12 bases between the two ends.

V usage is TRBV4-3 and J usage is TRBJ2-1; a weak D match, TRBD2 (6 bases). Trimming left V 0 bases short and J 5 bases short, with 11 bases between. The CDR3 is 15 amino acids. Germline assignment: CDR1 LGHNA and CDR2 YSLEER. The CDR3 reads CASSQEKRAHNEQFF. The CDR3 DNA sequence: TGCGCCAGCAGCCAAGAAAAGCGGGCCCACAATGAGCAGTTCTTC.

This rearrangement joins TRBV27 to TRBJ2-1, with D maybe TRBD2 (5 bases). Germline V CDR1 and CDR2: MNHEY, SMNVEV (reference sequence). The CDR3 is 16 amino acids. Trimming pared 2 bases from V and 4 bases from J, leaving 15 bases between. The CDR3 here is CASSLEGFRGYNEQFF. The CDR3 DNA reads TGTGCCAGCAGTTTAGAAGGGTTTCGGGGATACAATGAGCAGTTCTTC.

V and J are TRBV7-2 and TRBJ2-5; no clear D gene. Germline loops: CDR1 SGHTA, CDR2 FQGNSA. Between the trimmed V and J ends, which lost 7 bases and 1 base, there was a span of 10 bases. CDR3 length: 13 residues. DNA of the CDR3: TGTGCCAGCACCTCATATCCCCAAGAGACCCAGTACTTC. The encoded protein is CASTSYPQETQYF. Supplemented by reference TRBV7-2 and TRBJ2-5, the full variable domain reads GAGVSQSPSNKVTEKGKDVELRCDPISGHTALYWYRQSLGQGLEFLIYFQGNSAPDKSGLPSDRFSAERTGGSVSTLTIQRTQQEDSAVYLCASTSYPQETQYFGPGTRLLVL.

This clonotype has just a few counts. The chain employs TRBV7-6 and TRBJ2-7, with no clear D. The CDR3 totals 16 residues. Germline lookup yields CDR1 SGHVS and CDR2 FNYEAQ. V was pared by 6 bases and J by 7 bases, with 25 bases between. DNA for the CDR3: TGTGCCAGCAGTACTCCGAAAGGAGCCCTAGTCCATGAGCAGTACTTC. It translates to CASSTPKGALVHEQYF.

In this sample, this clonotype turned up a few times. The chain has TRBV6-5 and TRBJ1-2; D may be TRBD1 (6 bases). The CDR3 length is 14 residues. The germline gives CDR1 MNHEY, CDR2 SVGAGI. Trimming stripped 0 bases from V and 4 bases from J, with 9 bases between. The chain's CDR3 is CASSYSTRGYGYTF. CDR3 coding DNA: TGTGCCAGCAGTTACTCGACCAGGGGCTATGGCTACACCTTC.

This clonotype was counted between two and nine times. The chain carries TRBV20-1 and TRBJ1-2; TRBD1 agrees at 7 bases. Germline-derived CDR1 and CDR2 are DFQATT and SNEGSKA (reference sequence). Trimming took 1 base from V and 7 from J; bases not matched to a gene: 0. The CDR3 has 11 amino acids. CDR3 amino acids: CSARGQGGYTF. The CDR3 DNA sequence: TGCAGTGCTAGAGGACAGGGTGGCTACACCTTC.